This TCR beta chain was obtained from a study of human T cells and chemical hapten exposure (dated by TCRdb to the early 2020s). About the full investigation: For sensitization, 2% DPC in acetone was applied to a roughly 2 cm by roughly 2 cm area of upper inner arm skin. Blood was sampled from patients pre-sensitization (week 0) and at 2, 6 and about 24 weeks after DPC sensitization. Weekly therapeutic DPC doses were additionally applied to the scalp of patients throughout the roughly 25-week study period. Patch testing was done on the upper back using Finn chambers containing 0.01% DPC, and results were scored after 6 days according to International Contact Dermatitis Research Group standards. This study followed changes in the peripheral blood TCR repertoire in vivo during primary and secondary sensitization of alopecia patients to the hapten diphenylcyclopropenone (DPC). The libraries were sequenced as a pool, and the TCR yield per sample differed mostly because of small variations in library volumes within the pool. For TCR sequencing, blood came from about 28 alopecia patients at anywhere from one to four time points (pre-sensitization, 2, 6 and 24 weeks). Alopecia areata with under or over 50% scalp involvement, alopecia totalis and alopecia universalis were represented in the patient cohort, which was mostly female.

The time point label corresponds to: pre-sensitization, week 0. The treatment or condition label corresponds to: therapeutic diphenylcyclopropenone sensitization with weekly scalp DPC. Blood at each patch-test visit was drawn before the patch test was applied. To be eligible, patients had to be aged 18 to 70, diagnosed with alopecia and judged suitable for DPC therapy, while pregnant patients were excluded. Total RNA was extracted from unfractionated whole blood collected in Tempus Blood RNA tubes. This clonotype was counted between two and nine times. What this receptor recognizes is not known. Base qualities are not provided; no much larger clone lies one nucleotide away. Library preparation used RACE. Sequencing was performed on a NextSeq 500. During library preparation, unique molecular identifiers were attached to individual cDNA molecules so that TCRs could be counted quantitatively and reproducibly. For every blood RNA sample, sequencing covered both the TCR alpha and TCR beta chains. The original methods were these. A median of about 87,000 TCRs per sample was observed, with a range of about 20,000 to 690,600. V, J and CDR3 annotation of the TCR reads was carried out using the Decombinator software suite. Every sample was subsampled to the same number of TCRs (28,000) for the PS versus PT1 abundance plots. TCRs were defined as expanded if absent before sensitization and observed at least eight times at the 2-week time point. TCRdb cleaned the public reads at Q25 with fastp, built clones with MiXCR and kept in-frame beta chains. Identical CDR3 proteins give one entry, which carries the most common genes and DNA. These V and J calls derive from TCRdb rather than the authors' analysis. The sample table contains around 380,000 distinct CDR3 sequences; only one count was recorded for 4.5% to 7% of them. In total, the top ten clones hold around 8% of the sample.

General conclusions and limits of the study: After repeated subsampling, changes were observed in the strength of the expansion versus patch-test correlation and in the threshold at which the correlation became significant. Compared with pre-sensitization or healthy control sets, expanded TCRs formed significantly more large CDR3 similarity clusters, which is consistent with antigen-driven responses. The number of PT1 expanded TCRs positively correlated with patch test score, significant at thresholds 8, 16 and 32 but not 4. DPC sensitization did not change the number of TCRs with a frequency above 1 in 1000, and there was no evidence of changes in global repertoire structure. Alopecia, a presumed autoimmune disease, was present in all patients, so the immune response of the patients might differ from that of healthy individuals.

This receptor was taken from a woman aged 18-29 years with alopecia areata. Some clones in this sample may be carry-over from other donors' samples. Here the sequenced sample was whole blood, taken in connection with sensitization to the hapten diphenylcyclopropenone (DPC).

The DNA is as follows: TGTGCCACCAGTGATTTCACGGCAAGCACAGATACGCAGTATTTT. It codes for CATSDFTASTDTQYF. The chain links TRBV24-1 with TRBJ2-3, with an unclear D gene assignment. According to the germline V gene, CDR1 reads KGHDR and CDR2 reads SFDVKD. Counted from cysteine to phenylalanine, this CDR3 has 15 amino acids. The retained sequence is limited to the CDR3, 45 bases, with the frame set at the first base. V lost 1 base and J lost 0 bases; the stretch between them is 7 bases long.